This T cell receptor (beta chain) was profiled in a study of beta chain features in type 1 diabetes. Overall study findings and caveats: Among all four CD4+ subsets, Type 1 diabetes patients had TCRB CDR3s that were moderately but significantly shorter. Overrepresentation of cells with high TCR expression could result from cDNA sequencing. Diminished insertions and augmented deletions at VDJ junctions characterized type 1 diabetes patients.

Every single donor gave one heparinised blood draw, and these averaged roughly 0.11 L. The CDR3 sequence is 12 residues long. The germline V gene has CDR1 MDHEN and CDR2 SYDVKM. Trimming took 5 bases from V and 10 from J, leaving 14 bases between them. Of the isolated RNA, all was reverse transcribed, and so the sequenced material was expressed TCRB transcripts. The average read count of naive, central memory and regulatory T cell samples was 3 million to 4 million. The repertoire was sequenced with immunoSEQ multiplex PCR; TCRdb's copy has only in-frame clones and lacks some. The sample yields about 240,000 clones, approximately 14% seen once. Worth noting for this clone: The antigen is unknown.

Sequencing was carried out using naive CD4+ T cells from blood. The V and J genes are TRBV28 and TRBJ2-5; perhaps TRBD1 as D (5 bases). This receptor was identified in a man younger than 45 with type 1 diabetes. This chain's CDR3 is CASSADSNIQYF. CDR3 DNA: TGTGCCAGCAGTGCAGACAGTAATATCCAGTACTTC.